This T cell receptor (beta chain) was captured in a study of tumor and adjacent non-tumor tissue in lung cancer. Germline CDR1 and CDR2: MNHNS and SASEGT. The CDR3 covers 14 residues. The library came from three nested PCR rounds adapted from ARM-PCR protocols. MiXCR, applied by TCRdb to the multiplex PCR reads, yields one record per CDR3 protein. Of tens of thousands of distinct CDR3 sequences in the sample, around 80% are singletons; the top ten hold 40% to 55%. RNA was extracted from bulk tissue without any cell sorting. This non-tumor lung sample came from over 3 cm beyond the tumor edge. As for this clonotype: The junction departs from germline at one end; a sequencing error may be responsible.

The TCR originated in a man aged 55 to 70 with non-small cell lung cancer. The chain has TRBV6-1 and TRBJ2-7; 10 positions match TRBD1. What was sequenced was distant non-tumor lung tissue. CDR3 sequence: CASSDGTGAYEQYF. Written as DNA, the CDR3 is TGTGCCAGCAGTGATGGGACAGGGGCCTACGAGCAGTATTTC.